This TCR beta chain emerged from a study of T cell responses to AZD1222 COVID-19 vaccine. Study-level findings and limits: Females outnumbered males among donors, who were mostly white British; clonal diversity was possibly underestimated.

Deletions cut 6 bases from V and 6 bases from J, with 18 bases between. CDR1 and CDR2 from the germline V gene are MNHGY and SVAAGI. This CDR3 is 15 amino acids long. As regards this clone: Antigen unknown.

TCRdb's table, derived via immunoSEQ multiplex PCR, lists solely in-frame clones and lacks some. The sample contains roughly 150,000 clones, roughly nine tenths of which appear only once. The TCR was taken from an adult who received the AZD1222 COVID-19 vaccine. The V call is TRBV6-9, the J call TRBJ1-5, with a possible D match to TRBD1 (6 bases). The sequenced sample was peripheral blood, obtained 28 days after the second AZD1222 dose. The CDR3 DNA reads TGTGCCAGCAGCCGACGGACCGGGACATCTCAGCCCCAGCATTTT. Translated, it gives CASSRRTGTSQPQHF.